The 23 T cell receptor beta chains reported below all come from one sample, sequenced in a study of blood T cell repertoires in COVID-19. The table came from immunoSEQ multiplex PCR; TCRdb's copy has only in-frame clones and leaves some out. The sample lists approximately 360,000 clones, over 75% occurring once. The sample consisted of PBMCs or T cells enriched from blood (not recorded which). These receptors all stem from a woman in her 30s with acute COVID-19.

This chain joins TRBV4-1 and TRBJ1-5, with D perhaps matching TRBD1 (5 bases). The CDR3 extends over 15 amino acids. The germline CDR1 and CDR2 sequences are MGHRA and YSYEKL. The V end lost 1 base, the J end lost 9 bases, and 16 bases lay between the germline ends. The CDR3 protein is CASSQVHNGGWPQHF. The CDR3 DNA reads TGCGCCAGCAGCCAAGTCCACAACGGGGGATGGCCCCAGCATTTT.

V usage is TRBV9 and J usage is TRBJ2-1; D might be TRBD1 (5 bases). CDR3 length: 15 amino acids. Trimming cost V 3 bases and J 4 bases, with 14 bases left between them. Germline CDR1 SGDLS, CDR2 YYNGEE. The CDR3 region is CASSEGPHIYNEQFF. Here the CDR3 DNA reads TGTGCCAGCAGCGAGGGGCCTCATATTTACAATGAGCAGTTCTTC.

The chain joins TRBV7-3 to TRBJ2-1, with 10 bases matching TRBD2. The CDR3 totals 17 residues. Per germline, CDR1 SGHTA and CDR2 FQGTGA. J gave up 4 bases and V 0 bases, and 6 bases lay outside the gene matches. CDR3 amino acids: CASSLTRTSGEYNEQFF. CDR3 nucleotide sequence: TGTGCCAGCAGCTTAACCCGGACTAGCGGAGAGTACAATGAGCAGTTCTTC.

The chain has TRBV7-2 and TRBJ2-3; 8 bases align to TRBD2. Germline V gene sequence: CDR1 SGHTA, CDR2 FQGNSA. V dropped 1 base and J dropped 2; count of bases not matched to a gene: 8. The CDR3 is 17 residues long. In DNA form, the CDR3 reads TGTGCCAGCAGCTTAGGCTTCGGGGGGGCATACACAGATACGCAGTATTTT. Protein: CASSLGFGGAYTDTQYF. The full variable domain, with the rest looked up from reference TRBV7-2 and TRBJ2-3, is GAGVSQSPSNKVTEKGKDVELRCDPISGHTALYWYRQSLGQGLEFLIYFQGNSAPDKSGLPSDRFSAERTGGSVSTLTIQRTQQEDSAVYLCASSLGFGGAYTDTQYFGPGTRLTVL.

This sequence joins TRBV28 and TRBJ1-3, with D maybe TRBD1 (6 bases). This CDR3 has 18 amino acids. CDR1 is MDHEN, CDR2 SYDVKM, per germline. The V gene lost 5 bases and the J gene lost 0 bases, with 20 bases spanning the gap. The CDR3 nucleotides read TGTGCCAGCAGTACCGAGAGCCCAAAAGGGGGCTCTGGAAACACCATATATTTT. Translating gives CASSTESPKGGSGNTIYF. Full variable domain (remainder filled in from reference TRBV28 and TRBJ1-3): DVKVTQSSRYLVKRTGEKVFLECVQDMDHENMFWYRQDPGLGLRLIYFSYDVKMKEKGDIPEGYSVSREKKERFSLILESASTNQTSMYLCASSTESPKGGSGNTIYFGEGSWLTVV.

This chain joins TRBV15 and TRBJ2-7, with D perhaps matching TRBD2 (7 bases). The CDR3 is made up of 13 amino acids. CDR1 and CDR2 (germline): LNHNV, YYDKDF (reference sequence). The V end was cut by 5 bases, the J end by 5 bases, with 13 bases between. The CDR3 DNA follows: TGTGCCACCAGCGGACGGGGGGCCAACGAGCAGTACTTC. It is translated as CATSGRGANEQYF.

This chain links TRBV4-1 with TRBJ1-5, with 12 bases that match TRBD1. V lost 3 bases and J lost 0; bases outside the gene matches: 3. This CDR3 contains 17 residues. Germline V lookup: CDR1 MGHRA, CDR2 YSYEKL. The CDR3 sequence: CASSHGTGGGSNQPQHF. The CDR3 coding sequence is TGCGCCAGCAGCCACGGGACAGGGGGCGGTAGCAATCAGCCCCAGCATTTT.

The chain combines TRBV7-9 with TRBJ1-6; possible D gene TRBD1, 5 bases. There are 14 residues in the CDR3. Trimming pared 3 bases from V and 15 bases from J, leaving 18 bases between. Germline loops: CDR1 SEHNR, CDR2 FQNEAQ (reference sequence). The CDR3, as DNA: TGTGCCAGCAGCTTCCAGGGAATACCATCTGTCCTCCACTTT. It encodes CASSFQGIPSVLHF.

This chain links TRBV19 with TRBJ2-1; D perhaps matches TRBD2 (6 bases). The germline CDR1 and CDR2 sequences are LNHDA and SQIVND (reference sequence). The CDR3 runs 14 residues. The V and J ends lost 6 bases and 3 bases respectively, with 12 bases between them. CDR3 coding DNA: TGTGCCAGTAGCAGGGAGGACGTCTACAATGAGCAGTTCTTC. Translating gives CASSREDVYNEQFF.

This chain links TRBV11-2 with TRBJ1-6; no clear D gene. This CDR3 has 16 amino acids. Looked up from germline, CDR1 is SGHAT and CDR2 is FQNNGV. V lost 2 bases to trimming and J lost 5 bases, with 13 bases between them. Written as DNA, the CDR3 is TGTGCCAGCAGCTTATATCCAGAGGCAAATAATTCACCCCTCCACTTT. This codes for CASSLYPEANNSPLHF. Using reference TRBV11-2 and TRBJ1-6 for the parts outside the CDR3, the full variable domain is EAGVAQSPRYKIIEKRQSVAFWCNPISGHATLYWYQQILGQGPKLLIQFQNNGVVDDSQLPKDRFSAERLKGVDSTLKIQPAKLEDSAVYLCASSLYPEANNSPLHFGNGTRLTVT.

This chain links TRBV5-1 with TRBJ1-2; D is perhaps TRBD1 (6 bases). This CDR3 is built from 15 residues. V lost 4 bases and J lost 7, with 20 bases in between. Germline assignment: CDR1 SGHRS and CDR2 YFSETQ. The CDR3 sequence: CASSEPDSSTSGYTF. CDR3 in DNA: TGCGCCAGCAGCGAACCGGACAGCTCGACGAGTGGCTACACCTTC.

This rearrangement joins TRBV19 to TRBJ1-4; 8 bases fit TRBD1. V lost 5 bases and J lost 7; bases outside the gene matches: 9. The CDR3 has 15 residues. The germline V gene encodes CDR1 LNHDA and CDR2 SQIVND (reference sequence). The CDR3, as DNA: TGTGCCAGTAGTCTAGGACAGGGTGGGAGTGAAAAACTGTTTTTT. Amino acids: CASSLGQGGSEKLFF.

The chain is built from TRBV6-5 and TRBJ2-3; 10 bases fit TRBD2. The CDR3 extends over 14 amino acids. Looked up from germline, CDR1 is MNHEY and CDR2 is SVGAGI. V lost 8 bases and J lost 4; bases outside the gene matches: 6. CDR3 coding DNA: TGTGCCAGCCCTAGCGGGGGCGTCCCAGATACGCAGTATTTT. This codes for CASPSGGVPDTQYF.

The CDR3 DNA is TGTGCCAGCAGCCAAGGACAGGTAGCCTATGGCTACACCTTC. The encoded protein is CASSQGQVAYGYTF. The chain carries TRBV4-2 and TRBJ1-2; D possibly corresponds to TRBD1 (6 bases). The germline V gene has CDR1 LGHNA and CDR2 YNFKEQ. This CDR3 spans 14 amino acids. Trimming stripped 1 base from V and 4 bases from J, with 10 bases between.

J is TRBJ2-7 and V is TRBV5-6, with D maybe TRBD1 (5 bases). The V and J ends lost 0 bases and 6 bases respectively, with 10 bases between them. The CDR3 has 13 amino acids. CDR1 and CDR2 from the germline V gene are SGHDT and YYEEEE. The CDR3 DNA follows: TGTGCCAGCAGCTTGGAAGCAGGGATCGAGCAGTACTTC. This sequence encodes CASSLEAGIEQYF.

The chain has TRBV24-1 and TRBJ2-5; 7 bases fit TRBD1. V trimming: 5 bases; J trimming: 5 bases; junction bases outside the gene matches: 25. The CDR3 is 20 amino acids. Germline CDR1 is KGHDR and CDR2 is SFDVKD. The CDR3 region is CATSGHNRGSPDRTIETQYF. The CDR3 DNA is TGTGCCACCAGTGGACATAACAGGGGATCTCCGGACAGGACGATTGAGACCCAGTACTTC.

V and J are TRBV24-1 and TRBJ1-2, with D tentatively TRBD1 (6 bases). This CDR3 region has 17 residues. V lost 4 bases to trimming and J lost 1 base, with 18 bases between them. Germline V lookup: CDR1 KGHDR, CDR2 SFDVKD. CDR3 amino acids: CATSDPRAGGFNYGYTF. In DNA form, the CDR3 reads TGTGCCACCAGTGACCCGAGAGCGGGGGGCTTTAACTATGGCTACACCTTC.

The chain carries TRBV3-1 (or the pseudogene TRBV3-2) and TRBJ2-5, with 11 bases aligning to TRBD2. The junction had 1 base not matched to a gene; V was cut back by 3 bases and J by 4 bases. The CDR3 has 14 amino acids. Germline CDR1 reads LGHDT; CDR2 reads YNNKEL (reference sequence). The CDR3 spells CASSQGTSGETQYF. CDR3 bases: TGTGCCAGCAGCCAGGGGACTAGCGGAGAGACCCAGTACTTC.

The J gene is TRBJ1-5, the V gene TRBV19, with TRBD1 as a possible D gene (5 bases). The CDR3 has 14 residues. The germline CDR1 and CDR2 sequences are LNHDA and SQIVND (reference sequence). Trimming left V 5 bases short and J 1 base short, with 9 bases between. The DNA of the CDR3 is TGTGCCAGTAGTGCGGCAGGGAGCAATCAGCCCCAGCATTTT. This sequence encodes CASSAAGSNQPQHF.

The V and J genes are TRBV29-1 and TRBJ2-7; tentative D call: TRBD2 (6 bases). Germline lookup yields CDR1 SQVTM and CDR2 ANQGSEA. Trimming cost V 6 bases and J 12 bases, with 18 bases left between them. The CDR3 is made up of 11 amino acids. Here the CDR3 reads CSVSPGTALYF. CDR3 bases: TGCAGCGTGTCTCCCGGGACTGCCTTGTACTTC.

The V call is TRBV6-5, the J call TRBJ2-2; no definite D call. Germline V gene lookup returns CDR1 MNHEY and CDR2 SVGAGI. The V gene lost 5 bases and the J gene lost 0 bases, with 7 bases spanning the gap. This CDR3 contains 14 residues. As DNA, the CDR3 is TGTGCCAGCAGTCGCGCGTCGAACACCGGGGAGCTGTTTTTT. The encoded protein is CASSRASNTGELFF.

DNA for the CDR3: TGTGCCAGCAGCTTATCAGGTGCAGGAGGGAACGAGCAGTACTTC. Amino acids: CASSLSGAGGNEQYF. This rearrangement joins TRBV11-2 to TRBJ2-7; possible D gene TRBD2, 6 bases. Looked up from germline, CDR1 is SGHAT and CDR2 is FQNNGV. The CDR3 loop spans 15 amino acids. V lost 2 bases to trimming and J lost 5 bases, with 16 bases between them.

The chain couples TRBV5-1 to TRBJ1-2; tentative D call: TRBD1 (5 bases). The germline V gene encodes CDR1 SGHRS and CDR2 YFSETQ. V gave up 3 bases and J gave up 5 bases, with 17 bases separating them. The CDR3 length is 15 residues. In DNA, the CDR3 is TGCGCCAGCAGCTCGGATCCGGGCGGGGGATATGGCTACACCTTC. This encodes CASSSDPGGGYGYTF.